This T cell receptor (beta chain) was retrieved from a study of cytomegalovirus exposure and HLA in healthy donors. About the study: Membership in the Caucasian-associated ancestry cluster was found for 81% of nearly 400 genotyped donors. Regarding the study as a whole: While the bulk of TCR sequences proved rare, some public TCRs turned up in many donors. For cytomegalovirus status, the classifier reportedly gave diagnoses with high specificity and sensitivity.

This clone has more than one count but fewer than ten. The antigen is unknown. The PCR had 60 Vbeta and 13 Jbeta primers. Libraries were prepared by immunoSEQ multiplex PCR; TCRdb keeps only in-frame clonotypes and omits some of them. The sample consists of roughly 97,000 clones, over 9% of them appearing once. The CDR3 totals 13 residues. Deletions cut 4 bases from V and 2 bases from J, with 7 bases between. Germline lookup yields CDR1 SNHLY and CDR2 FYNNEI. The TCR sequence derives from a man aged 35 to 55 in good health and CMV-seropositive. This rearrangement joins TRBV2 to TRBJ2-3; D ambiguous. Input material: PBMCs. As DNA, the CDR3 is TGTGCCAGCAGTGCCTACTACACAGATACGCAGTATTTT. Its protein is CASSAYYTDTQYF.